The 17 T cell receptor beta chains below were found in one sample sequenced in a study of Ad26.COV2.S vaccination and SARS-CoV-2 variants. Repertoires were generated with immunoSEQ multiplex PCR, while TCRdb's copy carries only in-frame clones and drops some. The sample shows about 330,000 clones, 90% of them seen only once. The sample's treatment: around 19 received Ad26.COV2.S at low or high dose, single or two shots; 5 received placebo; per-sample allocation not given. The samples date from day 63 after the first vaccine or placebo injection. Source: peripheral blood, taken in a trial of Ad26.COV2.S vaccine versus placebo. The receptors stem from a person between 18 and 60 years old who received the Ad26.COV2.S COVID-19 vaccine or a placebo.

The chain combines TRBV24-1 with TRBJ2-3; possible D gene TRBD1, 5 bases. The CDR3 is 15 residues long. Germline V lookup: CDR1 KGHDR, CDR2 SFDVKD. The V gene lost 4 bases and the J gene lost 2 bases, with 12 bases spanning the gap. The CDR3 is CATSDAGSITDTQYF. The CDR3 DNA reads as TGTGCCACCAGTGACGCAGGGTCGATCACAGATACGCAGTATTTT.

This sequence joins TRBV27 and TRBJ1-1; possible D gene TRBD1, 5 bases. Trimming removed 7 bases at V and 6 bases at J, with 21 bases between. The germline CDR1 and CDR2 sequences are MNHEY and SMNVEV (reference sequence). The CDR3 contains 15 residues. In DNA, the CDR3 is TGTGCCAGCACGCTGGGGGGAGGGGTCTATGCTGAAGCTTTCTTT. Its protein is CASTLGGGVYAEAFF.

This rearrangement joins TRBV18 to TRBJ2-5, with 8 bases matching TRBD2. The CDR3 runs to 16 residues. V shed 6 bases, J shed 5 bases, and the junction held 14 bases outside the gene matches. CDR1 and CDR2 from the germline V gene are KGHSH and LQKENI. CDR3 nucleotide sequence: TGTGCCAGCTCTCGCCCCACTCCTAGCGGGCCCGAGACCCAGTACTTC. This translates into CASSRPTPSGPETQYF. Drawing the rest from reference TRBV18 and TRBJ2-5, the complete variable domain is NAGVMQNPRHLVRRRGQEARLRCSPMKGHSHVYWYRQLPEEGLKFMVYLQKENIIDESGMPKERFSAEFPKEGPSILRIQQVVRGDSAAYFCASSRPTPSGPETQYFGPGTRLLVL.

The genes are TRBV3-1 (or the pseudogene TRBV3-2) and TRBJ2-3, with D possibly matching TRBD2 (6 bases). This CDR3 spans 16 amino acids. Germline CDR1 reads LGHDT; CDR2 reads YNNKEL (reference sequence). V lost 2 bases, J lost 0 bases, and 12 bases lay in between. This chain's CDR3 is CASSQHGSPSTDTQYF. CDR3 DNA: TGTGCCAGCAGCCAACACGGGAGTCCTAGCACAGATACGCAGTATTTT.

This chain links TRBV6-2 or TRBV6-3 with TRBJ1-5; 10 nucleotides agree with TRBD1. The V gene's germline CDR1 is MNHEY and CDR2 SVGEGT. The CDR3 sequence is 16 residues long. Germline trimming cut 6 bases from V and 6 bases from J; bases unmatched to any gene: 11. In nucleotides, the CDR3 is TGTGCCAGCAGCCCTCGTCTGACAGGGGGCTTTCAGCCCCAGCATTTT. Translating it yields CASSPRLTGGFQPQHF.

The chain is built from TRBV3-1 (or the pseudogene TRBV3-2) and TRBJ1-5, with D hard to call. CDR3 size: 15 residues. In germline, CDR1 is LGHDT, CDR2 YNNKEL (reference sequence). Trimming left V 1 base short and J 4 bases short, with 11 bases between. The CDR3, as DNA: TGTGCCAGCAGCCAAGGTTCTGGGTTGAATCAGCCCCAGCATTTT. It is translated as CASSQGSGLNQPQHF.

The rearrangement joins TRBV2 to TRBJ2-3, with a possible D match to TRBD2 (5 bases). Trimming took off 7 bases at V and 2 bases at J, with 16 bases between the two ends. CDR1 is SNHLY and CDR2 is FYNNEI in the germline V gene. The CDR3 runs to 15 residues. The CDR3 loop reads CASIAFAGFTDTQYF. CDR3 bases: TGTGCCAGCATTGCCTTTGCGGGTTTCACAGATACGCAGTATTTT.

This clone has a single count. V is TRBV6-5 and J is TRBJ1-3; no clear D. CDR3 length: 16 residues. V gave up 0 bases and J gave up 0 bases, with 9 bases separating them. Per germline, CDR1 MNHEY and CDR2 SVGAGI. Written as DNA, the CDR3 is TGTGCCAGCAGTTACTCTAGGAGCTTCTCTGGAAACACCATATATTTT. It codes for CASSYSRSFSGNTIYF.

Note on this clone: Other nucleotide sequences in the sample specify the same CDR3. V gene TRBV19 combines with J gene TRBJ2-3; D is unresolved. The germline gives CDR1 LNHDA, CDR2 SQIVND (reference sequence). The CDR3 spans 13 residues. Trimming pared 5 bases from V and 1 base from J, leaving 7 bases between. CDR3 bases: TGTGCCAGTAGTCCGAGAGGCACAGATACGCAGTATTTT. Amino acid sequence: CASSPRGTDTQYF. The entire variable domain, with the rest obtained from reference TRBV19 and TRBJ2-3, is as follows: DGGITQSPKYLFRKEGQNVTLSCEQNLNHDAMYWYRQDPGQGLRLIYYSQIVNDFQKGDIAEGYSVSREKKESFPLTVTSAQKNPTAFYLCASSPRGTDTQYFGPGTRLTVL.

This clone was counted between two and nine times. The chain uses TRBV6-6 and TRBJ1-1; tentatively, D is TRBD1 (5 bases). Trimming left V 4 bases short and J 1 base short, with 10 bases between. The length of the CDR3 is 14 residues. CDR1 MNHNY and CDR2 SVGAGI come from the germline V gene (reference sequence). This CDR3 is CASSSTDRNTEAFF. In DNA form, the CDR3 reads TGTGCCAGCAGTTCCACCGACAGGAACACTGAAGCTTTCTTT.

The chain is built from TRBV6-6 and TRBJ1-1; a possible D gene is TRBD1 (6 bases). The CDR3 length is 14 residues. Trimming removed 5 bases at V and 3 bases at J, with 13 bases between. CDR1 and CDR2 from the germline V gene are MNHNY and SVGAGI (reference sequence). Here the CDR3 DNA reads TGTGCCAGCAGTCTACAGGGAACGGACACTGAAGCTTTCTTT. Translated: CASSLQGTDTEAFF.

This chain joins TRBV23-1 and TRBJ2-3; D call uncertain. TRBV23-1 is an open reading frame, and its role is uncertain. The CDR3 is 15 residues long. Between the trimmed V and J ends, which lost 0 bases and 8 bases, there was a span of 15 bases. Here the CDR3 reads CASSQSPLYPGTQYF. Here the CDR3 DNA reads TGCGCCAGCAGTCAATCCCCGTTGTATCCGGGTACGCAGTATTTT.

The rearrangement joins TRBV29-1 to TRBJ2-1, with a possible D match to TRBD2 (6 bases). The V and J ends lost 3 bases and 3 bases respectively, with 12 bases between them. Germline CDR1 is SQVTM and CDR2 is ANQGSEA. The length of the CDR3 is 14 residues. The CDR3 nucleotides read TGCAGCGTTGAGATTGCTAGCGACTACAATGAGCAGTTCTTC. This translates into CSVEIASDYNEQFF.

V is TRBV6-6 and J is TRBJ1-5, with D possibly being TRBD1 (5 bases). V gave up 5 bases and J gave up 0 bases, with 8 bases separating them. CDR3 size: 14 residues. Germline lookup yields CDR1 MNHNY and CDR2 SVGAGI (reference sequence). The CDR3 nucleotides are TGTGCCAGCAGTGACAGTTATAGCAATCAGCCCCAGCATTTT. Amino acid sequence: CASSDSYSNQPQHF.

The chain recombines TRBV6-5 with TRBJ2-2, with a possible D match to TRBD2 (7 bases). The CDR3 loop spans 16 amino acids. Germline V lookup: CDR1 MNHEY, CDR2 SVGAGI. Trimming stripped 4 bases from V and 5 bases from J, with 17 bases between. CDR3 residues: CASSFRGGGLTGELFF. The DNA for the CDR3 is TGTGCCAGCAGTTTCCGTGGGGGGGGCCTAACCGGGGAGCTGTTTTTT.

There are a few counts of this clone. The J gene is TRBJ1-6, the V gene TRBV9; unclear D gene. The CDR3 covers 13 residues. The V gene lost 4 bases and the J gene lost 7 bases, with 9 bases spanning the gap. Germline V CDR1 and CDR2: SGDLS, YYNGEE. CDR3 DNA sequence: TGTGCCAGCAGCCCCCGGACGAATTCACCCCTCCACTTT. Translation gives CASSPRTNSPLHF.

This clone was seen only once. The genes are TRBV7-6 and TRBJ2-2; 7 bases are a match to TRBD1. The CDR3 is 15 residues long. Germline V CDR1 and CDR2: SGHVS, FNYEAQ. The J segment lost 4 bases and the V segment lost 3 bases, leaving 5 bases of the junction unmatched. The CDR3 nucleotides are TGTGCCAGCAGCTTGGCAGGGGGAGTCACCGGGGAGCTGTTTTTT. Translated: CASSLAGGVTGELFF. Full variable domain (missing parts from reference TRBV7-6 and TRBJ2-2): GAGVSQSPRYKVTKRGQDVALRCDPISGHVSLYWYRQALGQGPEFLTYFNYEAQQDKSGLPNDRFSAERPEGSISTLTIQRTEQRDSAMYRCASSLAGGVTGELFFGEGSRLTVL.